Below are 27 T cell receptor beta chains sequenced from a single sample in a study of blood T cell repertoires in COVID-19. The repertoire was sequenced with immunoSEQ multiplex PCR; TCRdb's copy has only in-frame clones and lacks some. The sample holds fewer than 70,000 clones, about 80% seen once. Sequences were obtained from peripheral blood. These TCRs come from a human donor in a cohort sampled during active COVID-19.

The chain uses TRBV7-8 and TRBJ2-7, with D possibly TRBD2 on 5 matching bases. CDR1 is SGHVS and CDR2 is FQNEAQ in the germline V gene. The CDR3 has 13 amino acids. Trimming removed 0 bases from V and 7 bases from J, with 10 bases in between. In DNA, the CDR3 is TGTGCCAGCAGCTTAGCGCCCAGAGGGGAGCAGTACTTC. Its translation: CASSLAPRGEQYF.

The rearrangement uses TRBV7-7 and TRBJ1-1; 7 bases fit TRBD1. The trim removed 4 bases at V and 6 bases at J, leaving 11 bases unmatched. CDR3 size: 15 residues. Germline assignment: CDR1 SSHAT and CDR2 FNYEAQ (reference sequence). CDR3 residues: CASSCGQAQRAEAFF. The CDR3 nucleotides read TGTGCCAGCAGCTGCGGACAGGCCCAGCGGGCTGAAGCTTTCTTT.

The DNA of the CDR3 is TGCGCCAGCAGCCAGTCCTTCGTTGCAACTAATGAAAAACTGTTTTTT. Translated, it gives CASSQSFVATNEKLFF. This rearrangement joins TRBV4-1 to TRBJ1-4; D call uncertain. Germline CDR1 reads MGHRA; CDR2 reads YSYEKL. The CDR3 is 16 residues long. V lost 3 bases and J 0 bases, leaving 11 bases between the germline ends.

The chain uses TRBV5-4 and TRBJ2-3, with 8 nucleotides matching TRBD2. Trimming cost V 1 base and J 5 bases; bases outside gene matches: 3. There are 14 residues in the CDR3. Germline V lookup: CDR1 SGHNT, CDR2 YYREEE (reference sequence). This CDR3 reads CASSLREGRDTQYF. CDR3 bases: TGTGCCAGCAGCTTGCGGGAGGGCAGAGATACGCAGTATTTT.

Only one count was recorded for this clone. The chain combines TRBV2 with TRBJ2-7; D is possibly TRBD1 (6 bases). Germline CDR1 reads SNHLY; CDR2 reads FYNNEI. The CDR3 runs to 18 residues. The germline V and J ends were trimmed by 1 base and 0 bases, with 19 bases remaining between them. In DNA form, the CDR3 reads TGTGCCAGCAGTGAAGTTGGTCAGGGGACCAGCTACTCCTACGAGCAGTACTTC. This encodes CASSEVGQGTSYSYEQYF.

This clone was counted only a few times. This chain's CDR3 is CAWSRGGYTF. DNA for the CDR3: TGTGCCTGGAGTAGGGGTGGCTACACCTTC. V and J are TRBV30 and TRBJ1-2; D is possibly TRBD1 (5 bases). The CDR3 extends over 10 amino acids. CDR1 is GTSNPN, CDR2 SVGIG, per germline (reference sequence). V lost 2 bases to trimming and J lost 7 bases, with 5 bases between them.

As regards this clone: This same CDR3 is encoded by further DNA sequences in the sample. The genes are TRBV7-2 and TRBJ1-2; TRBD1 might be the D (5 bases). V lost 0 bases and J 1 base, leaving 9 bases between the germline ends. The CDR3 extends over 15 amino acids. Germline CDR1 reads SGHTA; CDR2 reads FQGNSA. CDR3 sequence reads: CASSLAGTGNYGYTF. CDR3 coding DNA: TGTGCCAGCAGCTTAGCGGGCACAGGTAACTATGGCTACACCTTC. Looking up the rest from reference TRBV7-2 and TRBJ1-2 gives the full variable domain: GAGVSQSPSNKVTEKGKDVELRCDPISGHTALYWYRQSLGQGLEFLIYFQGNSAPDKSGLPSDRFSAERTGGSVSTLTIQRTQQEDSAVYLCASSLAGTGNYGYTFGSGTRLTVV.

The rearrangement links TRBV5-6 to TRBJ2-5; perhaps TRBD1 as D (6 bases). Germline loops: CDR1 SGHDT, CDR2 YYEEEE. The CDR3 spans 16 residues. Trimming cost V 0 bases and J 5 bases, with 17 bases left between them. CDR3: CASSLARPGVGETQYF. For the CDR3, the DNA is TGTGCCAGCAGCTTGGCCCGTCCAGGGGTTGGGGAGACCCAGTACTTC.

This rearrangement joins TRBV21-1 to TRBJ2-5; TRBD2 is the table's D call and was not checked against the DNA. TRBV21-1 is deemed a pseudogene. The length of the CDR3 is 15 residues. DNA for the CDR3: TGTGCCAGCAGCCCGCTAGCGGGAGTGGCGGAGACCCAGTACTTC. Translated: CASSPLAGVAETQYF.

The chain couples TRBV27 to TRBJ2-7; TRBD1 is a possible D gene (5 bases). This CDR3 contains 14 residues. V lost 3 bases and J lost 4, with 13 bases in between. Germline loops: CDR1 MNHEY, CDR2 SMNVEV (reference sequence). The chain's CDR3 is CASSLGIKGYEQYF. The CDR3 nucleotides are TGTGCCAGCAGTTTGGGGATAAAGGGGTACGAGCAGTACTTC.

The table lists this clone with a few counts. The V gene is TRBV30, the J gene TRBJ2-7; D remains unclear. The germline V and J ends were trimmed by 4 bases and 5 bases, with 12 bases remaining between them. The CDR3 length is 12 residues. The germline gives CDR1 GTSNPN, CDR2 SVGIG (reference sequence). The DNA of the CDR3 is TGTGCCTGGACAGAAGTCTTGCACGAGCAGTACTTC. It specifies CAWTEVLHEQYF.

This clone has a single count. The CDR3 protein is CSAVAKNIQYF. CDR3 nucleotide sequence: TGCAGCGCCGTAGCCAAAAACATTCAGTACTTC. The genes are TRBV29-1 and TRBJ2-4, with D uncertain. The CDR3 extends over 11 amino acids. The germline gives CDR1 SQVTM, CDR2 ANQGSEA. The V end was cut by 7 bases, the J end by 0 bases, with 4 bases between.

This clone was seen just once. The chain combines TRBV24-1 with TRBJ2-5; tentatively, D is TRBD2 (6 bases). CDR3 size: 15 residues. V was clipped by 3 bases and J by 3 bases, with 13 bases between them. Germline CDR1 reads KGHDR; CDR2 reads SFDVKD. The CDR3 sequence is CATSDVAASKETQYF. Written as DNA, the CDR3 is TGTGCCACCAGTGATGTAGCGGCTTCGAAAGAGACCCAGTACTTC.

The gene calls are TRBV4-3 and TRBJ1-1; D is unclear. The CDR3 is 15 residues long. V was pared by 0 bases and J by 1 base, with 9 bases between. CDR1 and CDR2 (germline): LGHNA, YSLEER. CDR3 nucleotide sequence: TGCGCCAGCAGCCAAGAGGTATACGGGAACACTGAAGCTTTCTTT. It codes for CASSQEVYGNTEAFF.

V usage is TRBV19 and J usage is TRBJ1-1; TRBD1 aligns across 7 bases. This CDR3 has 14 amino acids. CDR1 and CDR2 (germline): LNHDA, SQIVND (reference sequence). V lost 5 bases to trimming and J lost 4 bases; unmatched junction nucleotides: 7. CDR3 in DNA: TGTGCCAGTAGTCGGGGACAGCAGGGCACTGAAGCTTTCTTT. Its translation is CASSRGQQGTEAFF.

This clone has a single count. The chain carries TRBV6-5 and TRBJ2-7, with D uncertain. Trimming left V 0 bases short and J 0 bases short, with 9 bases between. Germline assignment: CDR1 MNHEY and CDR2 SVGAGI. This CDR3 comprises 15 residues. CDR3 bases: TGTGCCAGCAGTTACTCTCAGTCTTCCTCCTACGAGCAGTACTTC. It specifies CASSYSQSSSYEQYF.

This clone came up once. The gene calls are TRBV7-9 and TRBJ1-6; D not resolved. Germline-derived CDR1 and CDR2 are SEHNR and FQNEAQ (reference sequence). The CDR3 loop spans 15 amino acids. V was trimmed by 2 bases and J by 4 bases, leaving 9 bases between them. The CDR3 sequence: CASSLTDGYNSPLHF. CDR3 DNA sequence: TGTGCCAGCAGCTTAACAGACGGTTATAATTCACCCCTCCACTTT. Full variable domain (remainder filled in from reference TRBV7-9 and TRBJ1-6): DTGVSQNPRHKITKRGQNVTFRCDPISEHNRLYWYRQTLGQGPEFLTYFQNEAQLEKSRLLSDRFSAERPKGSFSTLEIQRTEQGDSAMYLCASSLTDGYNSPLHFGNGTRLTVT.

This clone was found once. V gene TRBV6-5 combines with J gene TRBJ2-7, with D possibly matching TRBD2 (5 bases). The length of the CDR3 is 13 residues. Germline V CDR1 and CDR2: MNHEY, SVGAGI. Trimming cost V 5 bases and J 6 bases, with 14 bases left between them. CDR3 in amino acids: CASSLEGISEQYF. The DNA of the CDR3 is TGTGCCAGCAGTCTTGAGGGAATCTCCGAGCAGTACTTC.

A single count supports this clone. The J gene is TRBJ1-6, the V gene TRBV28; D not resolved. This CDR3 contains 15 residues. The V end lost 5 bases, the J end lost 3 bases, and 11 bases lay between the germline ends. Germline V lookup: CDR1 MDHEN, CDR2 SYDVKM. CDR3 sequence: CASSQPNYYNSPLHF. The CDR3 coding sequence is TGTGCCAGCAGTCAACCGAACTACTATAATTCACCCCTCCACTTT. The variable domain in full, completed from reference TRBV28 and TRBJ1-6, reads DVKVTQSSRYLVKRTGEKVFLECVQDMDHENMFWYRQDPGLGLRLIYFSYDVKMKEKGDIPEGYSVSREKKERFSLILESASTNQTSMYLCASSQPNYYNSPLHFGNGTRLTVT.

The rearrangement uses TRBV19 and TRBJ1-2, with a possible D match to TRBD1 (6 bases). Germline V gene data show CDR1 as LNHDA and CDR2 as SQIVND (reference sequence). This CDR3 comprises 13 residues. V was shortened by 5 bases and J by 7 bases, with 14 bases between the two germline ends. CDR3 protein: CASSSATGGGYTF. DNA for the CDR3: TGTGCCAGTAGTTCCGCGACAGGAGGTGGCTACACCTTC.

The CDR3 DNA reads TGCGCCAGCAGCGTGGACAGGGCAAATGGCTACACCTTC. Its translation is CASSVDRANGYTF. The chain joins TRBV5-1 to TRBJ1-2; 8 bases line up with TRBD1. The CDR3 length is 13 residues. Per germline, CDR1 SGHRS and CDR2 YFSETQ. With V trimmed by 4 bases and J by 6 bases, 5 bases remained unmatched. The full variable domain, rest sourced from reference TRBV5-1 and TRBJ1-2, is KAGVTQTPRYLIKTRGQQVTLSCSPISGHRSVSWYQQTPGQGLQFLFEYFSETQRNKGNFPGRFSGRQFSNSRSEMNVSTLELGDSALYLCASSVDRANGYTFGSGTRLTVV.

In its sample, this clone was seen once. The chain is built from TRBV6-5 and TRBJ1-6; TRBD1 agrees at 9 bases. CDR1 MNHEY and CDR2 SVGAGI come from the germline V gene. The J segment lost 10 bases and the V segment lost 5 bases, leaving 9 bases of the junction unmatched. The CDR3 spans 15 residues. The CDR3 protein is CASSPRDRAYSPLHF. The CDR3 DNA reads TGTGCCAGCAGTCCGAGGGACAGGGCATACTCACCCCTCCACTTT.

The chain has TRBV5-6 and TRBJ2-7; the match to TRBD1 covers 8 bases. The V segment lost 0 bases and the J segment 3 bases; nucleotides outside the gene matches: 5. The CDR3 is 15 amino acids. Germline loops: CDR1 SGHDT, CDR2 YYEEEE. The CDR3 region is CASSLGRGRSYEQYF. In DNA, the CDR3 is TGTGCCAGCAGCTTGGGCAGGGGGCGTAGCTACGAGCAGTACTTC.

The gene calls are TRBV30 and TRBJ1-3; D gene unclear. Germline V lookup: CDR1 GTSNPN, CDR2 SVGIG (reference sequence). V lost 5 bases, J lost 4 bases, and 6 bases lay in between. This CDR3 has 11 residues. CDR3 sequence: CAWELGNTIYF. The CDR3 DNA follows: TGTGCCTGGGAATTAGGAAACACCATATATTTT.

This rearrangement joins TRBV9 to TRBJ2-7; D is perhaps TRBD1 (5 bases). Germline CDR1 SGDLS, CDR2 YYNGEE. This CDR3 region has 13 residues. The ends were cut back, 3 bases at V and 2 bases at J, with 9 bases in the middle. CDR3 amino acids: CASSGDSTYEQYF. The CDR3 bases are TGTGCCAGCAGCGGAGACAGTACCTACGAGCAGTACTTC.

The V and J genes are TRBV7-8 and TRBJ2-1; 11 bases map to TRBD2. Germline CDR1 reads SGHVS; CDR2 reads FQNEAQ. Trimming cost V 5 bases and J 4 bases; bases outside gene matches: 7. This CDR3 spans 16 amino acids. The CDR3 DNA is TGTGCCAGCAGCGCCCGACTAGCGGGGATTTACAATGAGCAGTTCTTC. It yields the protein CASSARLAGIYNEQFF. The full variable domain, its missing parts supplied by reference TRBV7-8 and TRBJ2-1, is GAGVSQSPRYKVAKRGQDVALRCDPISGHVSLFWYQQALGQGPEFLTYFQNEAQLDKSGLPSDRFFAERPEGSVSTLKIQRTQQEDSAVYLCASSARLAGIYNEQFFGPGTRLTVL.

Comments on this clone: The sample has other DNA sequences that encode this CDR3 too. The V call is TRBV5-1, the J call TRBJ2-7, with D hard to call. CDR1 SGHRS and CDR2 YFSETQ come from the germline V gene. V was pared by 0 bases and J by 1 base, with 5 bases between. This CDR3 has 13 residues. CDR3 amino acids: CASSLDGSYEQYF. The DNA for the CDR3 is TGCGCCAGCAGCTTGGACGGGTCCTACGAGCAGTACTTC.